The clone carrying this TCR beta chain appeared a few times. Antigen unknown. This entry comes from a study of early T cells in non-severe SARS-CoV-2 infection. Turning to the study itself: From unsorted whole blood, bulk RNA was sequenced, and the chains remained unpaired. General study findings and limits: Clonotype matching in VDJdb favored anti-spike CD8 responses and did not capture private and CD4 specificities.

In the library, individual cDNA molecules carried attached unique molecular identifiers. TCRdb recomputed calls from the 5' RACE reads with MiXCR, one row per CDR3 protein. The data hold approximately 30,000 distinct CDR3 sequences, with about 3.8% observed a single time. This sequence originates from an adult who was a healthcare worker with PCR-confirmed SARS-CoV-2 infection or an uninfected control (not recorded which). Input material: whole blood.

The CDR3 nucleotides are TGTGCCAGCAGCTTAGCGCCAGCGGGCTCCTACAATGAGCAGTTCTTC. It is translated as CASSLAPAGSYNEQFF. The chain is built from TRBV7-6 and TRBJ2-1; perhaps TRBD2 as D (6 bases). Deletions cut 0 bases from V and 0 bases from J, with 9 bases between. Per the germline V gene, CDR1 is SGHVS and CDR2 is FNYEAQ. The CDR3 consists of 16 residues. Together with reference TRBV7-6 and TRBJ2-1, the CDR3 gives the full variable domain: GAGVSQSPRYKVTKRGQDVALRCDPISGHVSLYWYRQALGQGPEFLTYFNYEAQQDKSGLPNDRFSAERPEGSISTLTIQRTEQRDSAMYRCASSLAPAGSYNEQFFGPGTRLTVL.